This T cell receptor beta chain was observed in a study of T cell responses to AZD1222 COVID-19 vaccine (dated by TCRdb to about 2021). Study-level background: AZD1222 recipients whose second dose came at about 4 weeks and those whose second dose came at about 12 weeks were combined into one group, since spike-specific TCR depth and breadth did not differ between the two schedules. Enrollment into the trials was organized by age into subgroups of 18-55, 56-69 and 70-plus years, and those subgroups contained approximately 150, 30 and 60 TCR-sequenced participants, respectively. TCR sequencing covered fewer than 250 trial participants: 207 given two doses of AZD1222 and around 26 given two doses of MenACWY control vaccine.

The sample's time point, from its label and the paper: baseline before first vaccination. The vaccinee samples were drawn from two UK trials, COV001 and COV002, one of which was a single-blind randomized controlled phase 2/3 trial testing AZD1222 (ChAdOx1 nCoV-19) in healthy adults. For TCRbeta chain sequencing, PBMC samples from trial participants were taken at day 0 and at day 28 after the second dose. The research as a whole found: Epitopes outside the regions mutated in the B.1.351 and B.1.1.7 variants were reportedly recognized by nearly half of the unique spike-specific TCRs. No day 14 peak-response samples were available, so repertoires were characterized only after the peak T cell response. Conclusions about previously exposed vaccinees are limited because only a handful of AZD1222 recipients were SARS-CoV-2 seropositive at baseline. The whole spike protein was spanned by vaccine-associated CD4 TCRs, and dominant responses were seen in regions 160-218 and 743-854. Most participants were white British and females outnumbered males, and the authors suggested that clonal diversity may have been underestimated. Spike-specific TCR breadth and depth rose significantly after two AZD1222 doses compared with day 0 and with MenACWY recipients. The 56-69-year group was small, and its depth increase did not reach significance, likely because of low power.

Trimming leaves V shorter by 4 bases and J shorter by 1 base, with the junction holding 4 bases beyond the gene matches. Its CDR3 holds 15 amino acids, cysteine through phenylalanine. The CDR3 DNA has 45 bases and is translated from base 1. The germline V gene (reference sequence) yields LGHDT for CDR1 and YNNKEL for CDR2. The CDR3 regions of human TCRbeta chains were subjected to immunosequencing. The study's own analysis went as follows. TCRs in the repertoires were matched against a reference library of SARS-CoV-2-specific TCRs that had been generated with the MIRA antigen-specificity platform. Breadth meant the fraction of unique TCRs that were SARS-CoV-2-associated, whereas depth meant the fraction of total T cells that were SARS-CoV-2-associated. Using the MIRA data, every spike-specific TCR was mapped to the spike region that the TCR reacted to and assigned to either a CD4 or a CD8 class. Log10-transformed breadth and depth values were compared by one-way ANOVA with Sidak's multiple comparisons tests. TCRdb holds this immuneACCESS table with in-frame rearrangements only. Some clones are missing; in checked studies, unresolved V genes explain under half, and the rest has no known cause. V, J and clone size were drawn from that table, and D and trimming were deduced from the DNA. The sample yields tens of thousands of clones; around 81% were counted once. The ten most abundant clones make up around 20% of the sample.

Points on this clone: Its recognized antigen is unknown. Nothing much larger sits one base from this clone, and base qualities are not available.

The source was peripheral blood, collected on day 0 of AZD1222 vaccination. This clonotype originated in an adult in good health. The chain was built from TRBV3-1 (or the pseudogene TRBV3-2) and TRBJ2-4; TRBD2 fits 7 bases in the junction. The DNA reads TGTGCCAGCAGCCTTGGGAGGGCGGCCAAAAACATTCAGTACTTC. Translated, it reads CASSLGRAAKNIQYF.